This T cell receptor (beta chain) was sequenced during a study of blood T cell repertoires in COVID-19. Clones were sequenced by immunoSEQ multiplex PCR, and TCRdb holds only the in-frame ones, with some missing. In the table there are 200,000 or so clones, 75% to 85% of which are singletons. This CDR3 region has 12 residues. V dropped 4 bases and J dropped 7 bases, with 10 bases sitting between them. Germline V CDR1 and CDR2: LGHDT, YNNKEL (reference sequence). While infection was still active, Seattle patients were enrolled and then followed longitudinally. The sample was peripheral blood. The source is a woman aged 80 or over with COVID-19, enrolled during active disease. This chain connects TRBV3-1 (or the pseudogene TRBV3-2) to TRBJ2-5, with D possibly TRBD2 on 6 matching bases. This CDR3 reads CASSPMGGTQYF. CDR3 sequence (DNA): TGTGCCAGCAGCCCGATGGGGGGGACCCAGTACTTC.